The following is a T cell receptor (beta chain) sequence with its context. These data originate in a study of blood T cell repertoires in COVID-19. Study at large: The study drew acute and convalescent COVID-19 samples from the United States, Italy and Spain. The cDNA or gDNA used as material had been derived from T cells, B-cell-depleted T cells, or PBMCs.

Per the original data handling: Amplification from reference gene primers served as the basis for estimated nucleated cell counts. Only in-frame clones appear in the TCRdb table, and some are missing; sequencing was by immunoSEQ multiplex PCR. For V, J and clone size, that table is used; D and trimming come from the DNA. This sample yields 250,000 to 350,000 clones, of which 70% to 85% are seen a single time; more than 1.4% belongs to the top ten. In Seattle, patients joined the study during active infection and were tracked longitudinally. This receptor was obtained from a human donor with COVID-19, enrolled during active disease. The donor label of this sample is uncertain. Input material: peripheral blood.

The CDR3 loop is CASSQTGRNTEAFF. In DNA, the CDR3 is TGTGCCAGCTCGCAGACAGGGCGAAACACTGAAGCTTTCTTT. The chain is built from TRBV18 and TRBJ1-1, with 7 bases matching TRBD1. The CDR3 runs 14 residues. Germline V gene sequence: CDR1 KGHSH, CDR2 LQKENI. V shed 6 bases, J shed 2 bases, and the junction held 6 bases outside the gene matches. Looking up the rest from reference TRBV18 and TRBJ1-1 gives the full variable domain: NAGVMQNPRHLVRRRGQEARLRCSPMKGHSHVYWYRQLPEEGLKFMVYLQKENIIDESGMPKERFSAEFPKEGPSILRIQQVVRGDSAAYFCASSQTGRNTEAFFGQGTRLTVV.